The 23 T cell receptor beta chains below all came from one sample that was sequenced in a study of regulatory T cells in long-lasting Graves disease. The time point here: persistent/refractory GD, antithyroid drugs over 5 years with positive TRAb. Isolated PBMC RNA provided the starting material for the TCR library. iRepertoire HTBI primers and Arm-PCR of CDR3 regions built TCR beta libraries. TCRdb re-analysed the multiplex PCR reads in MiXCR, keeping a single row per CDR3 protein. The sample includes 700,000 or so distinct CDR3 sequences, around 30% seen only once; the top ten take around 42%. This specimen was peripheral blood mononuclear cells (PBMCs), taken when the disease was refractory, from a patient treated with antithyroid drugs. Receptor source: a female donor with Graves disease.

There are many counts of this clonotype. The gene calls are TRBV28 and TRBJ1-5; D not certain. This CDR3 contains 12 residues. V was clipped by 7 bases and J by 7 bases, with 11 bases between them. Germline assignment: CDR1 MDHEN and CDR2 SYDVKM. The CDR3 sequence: CASTTTWQPQHF. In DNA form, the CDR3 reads TGTGCCAGCACCACAACCTGGCAGCCCCAGCATTTT.

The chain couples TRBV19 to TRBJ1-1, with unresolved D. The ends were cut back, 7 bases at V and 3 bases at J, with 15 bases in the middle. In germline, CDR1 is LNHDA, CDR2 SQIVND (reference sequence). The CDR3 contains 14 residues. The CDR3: CASTVGRIDTEAFF. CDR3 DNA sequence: TGTGCCAGTACCGTGGGGAGGATTGACACTGAAGCTTTCTTT.

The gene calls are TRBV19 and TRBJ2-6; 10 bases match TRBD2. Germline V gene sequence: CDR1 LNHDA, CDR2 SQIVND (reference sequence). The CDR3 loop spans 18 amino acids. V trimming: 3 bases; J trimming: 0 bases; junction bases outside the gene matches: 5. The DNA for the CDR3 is TGTGCCAGTAGTATGGAAGCGGGAGGGCCCTCTGGGGCCAACGTCCTGACTTTC. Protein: CASSMEAGGPSGANVLTF.

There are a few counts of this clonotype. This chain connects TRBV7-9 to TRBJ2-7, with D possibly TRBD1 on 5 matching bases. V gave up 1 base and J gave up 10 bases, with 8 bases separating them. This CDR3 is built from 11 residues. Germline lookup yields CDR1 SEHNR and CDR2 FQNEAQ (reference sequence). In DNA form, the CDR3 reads TGTGCCAGCAGCTTAGAGGGGCGACAGTACTTC. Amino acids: CASSLEGRQYF.

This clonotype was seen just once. This chain's CDR3 is CASSYYRTHNEQFF. CDR3 nucleotide sequence: TGTGCCAGCAGTTACTACCGGACACACAATGAGCAGTTCTTC. The gene calls are TRBV6-5 and TRBJ2-1; D possibly corresponds to TRBD1 (5 bases). V lost 1 base, J lost 5 bases, and 9 bases lay in between. CDR3 size: 14 residues. Germline V gives CDR1 MNHEY, CDR2 SVGAGI.

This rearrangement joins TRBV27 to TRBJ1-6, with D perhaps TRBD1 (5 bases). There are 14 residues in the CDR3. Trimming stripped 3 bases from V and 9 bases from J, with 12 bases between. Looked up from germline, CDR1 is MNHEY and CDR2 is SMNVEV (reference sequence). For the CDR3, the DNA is TGTGCCAGCAGTTTCCATGGGGCGTCTTCACCCCTCCACTTT. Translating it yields CASSFHGASSPLHF.

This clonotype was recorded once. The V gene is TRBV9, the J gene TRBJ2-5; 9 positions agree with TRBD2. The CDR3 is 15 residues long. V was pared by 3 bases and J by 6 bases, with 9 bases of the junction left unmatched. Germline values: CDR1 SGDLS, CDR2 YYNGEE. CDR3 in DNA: TGTGCCAGCAGCGCTAGCGGGACGGTCGAGAAGACCCAGTACTTC. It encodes CASSASGTVEKTQYF.

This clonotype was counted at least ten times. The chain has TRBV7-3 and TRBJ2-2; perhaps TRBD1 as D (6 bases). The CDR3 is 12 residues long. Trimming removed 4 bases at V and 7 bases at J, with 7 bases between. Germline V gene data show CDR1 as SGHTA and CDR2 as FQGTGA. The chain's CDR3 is CASSSGVGELFF. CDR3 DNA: TGTGCCAGCAGCTCAGGGGTCGGGGAGCTGTTTTTT.

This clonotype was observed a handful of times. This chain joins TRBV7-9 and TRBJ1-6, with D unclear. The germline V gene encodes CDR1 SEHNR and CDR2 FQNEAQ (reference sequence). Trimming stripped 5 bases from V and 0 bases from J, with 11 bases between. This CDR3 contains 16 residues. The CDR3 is CASSQSASSYNSPLHF. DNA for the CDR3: TGTGCCAGCAGCCAAAGTGCCAGCTCCTATAATTCACCCCTCCACTTT.

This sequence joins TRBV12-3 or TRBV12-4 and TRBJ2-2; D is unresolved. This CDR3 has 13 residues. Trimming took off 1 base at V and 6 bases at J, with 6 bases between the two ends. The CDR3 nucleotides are TGTGCCAGCAGTTTAGGCGTCCCCGGGGAGCTGTTTTTT. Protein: CASSLGVPGELFF.

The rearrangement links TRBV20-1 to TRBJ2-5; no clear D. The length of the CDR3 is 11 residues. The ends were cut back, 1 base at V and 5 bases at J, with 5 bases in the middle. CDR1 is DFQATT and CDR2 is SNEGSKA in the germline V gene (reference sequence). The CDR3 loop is CSARVVETQYF. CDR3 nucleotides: TGCAGTGCTAGAGTAGTGGAGACCCAGTACTTC.

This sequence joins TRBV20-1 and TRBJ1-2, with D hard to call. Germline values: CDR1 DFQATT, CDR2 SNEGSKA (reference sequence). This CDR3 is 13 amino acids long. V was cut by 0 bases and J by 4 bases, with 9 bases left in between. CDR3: CSARDSRSYGYTF. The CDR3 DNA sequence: TGCAGTGCTAGAGACAGTCGCAGCTATGGCTACACCTTC.

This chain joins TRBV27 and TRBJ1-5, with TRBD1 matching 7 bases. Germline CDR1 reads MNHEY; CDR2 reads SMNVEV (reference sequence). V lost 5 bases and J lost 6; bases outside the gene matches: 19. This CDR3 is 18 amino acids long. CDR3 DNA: TGTGCCAGCAGTCCCCGCGGAGGGTCAGGGGGGATGGCTCAGCCCCAGCATTTT. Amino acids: CASSPRGGSGGMAQPQHF.

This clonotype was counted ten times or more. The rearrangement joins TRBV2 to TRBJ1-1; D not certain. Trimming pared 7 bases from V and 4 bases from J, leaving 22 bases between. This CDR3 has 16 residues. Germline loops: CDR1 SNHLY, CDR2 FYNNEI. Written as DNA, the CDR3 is TGTGCCAGCACCATCCCCTCTTCGGCCGTGTCCACTGAAGCTTTCTTT. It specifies CASTIPSSAVSTEAFF.

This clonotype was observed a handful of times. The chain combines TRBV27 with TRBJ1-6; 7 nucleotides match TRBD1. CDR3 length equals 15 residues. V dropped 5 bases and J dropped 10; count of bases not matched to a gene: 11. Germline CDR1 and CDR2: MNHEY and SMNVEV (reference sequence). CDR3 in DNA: TGTGCCAGCAGTAGCGGGACAGTTAGCCGCTCACCCCTCCACTTT. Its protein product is CASSSGTVSRSPLHF.

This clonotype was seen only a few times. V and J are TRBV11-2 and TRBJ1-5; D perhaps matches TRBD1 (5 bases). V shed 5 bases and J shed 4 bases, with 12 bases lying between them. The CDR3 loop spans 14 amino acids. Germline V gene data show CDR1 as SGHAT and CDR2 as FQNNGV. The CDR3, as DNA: TGTGCCAGCAGCGGCCGGGGCTTAAATCAGCCCCAGCATTTT. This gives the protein CASSGRGLNQPQHF.

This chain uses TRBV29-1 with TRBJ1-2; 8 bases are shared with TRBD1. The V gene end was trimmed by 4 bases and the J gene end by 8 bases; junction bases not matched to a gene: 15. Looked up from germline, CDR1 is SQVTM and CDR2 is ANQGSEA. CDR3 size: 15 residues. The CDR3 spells CSVAGQGAWTGGYTF. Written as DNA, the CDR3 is TGCAGCGTTGCGGGGCAGGGGGCATGGACGGGAGGCTACACCTTC.

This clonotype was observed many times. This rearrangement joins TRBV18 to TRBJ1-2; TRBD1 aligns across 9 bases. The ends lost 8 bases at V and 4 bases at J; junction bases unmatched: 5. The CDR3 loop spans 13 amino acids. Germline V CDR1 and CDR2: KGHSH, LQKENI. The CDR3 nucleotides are TGTGCCAGCAGTGAGGGACAGGGCTATGGCTACACCTTC. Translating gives CASSEGQGYGYTF.

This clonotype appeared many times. The chain's CDR3 is CASSLDGGDFHEQYF. CDR3 DNA: TGTGCCAGCAGCTTAGATGGCGGGGATTTCCACGAGCAGTACTTC. The chain links TRBV11-2 to TRBJ2-7, with D perhaps matching TRBD2 (6 bases). V was pared by 0 bases and J by 5 bases, with 14 bases between. The germline V gene has CDR1 SGHAT and CDR2 FQNNGV. This CDR3 region has 15 residues. The full variable domain, rest sourced from reference TRBV11-2 and TRBJ2-7, is EAGVAQSPRYKIIEKRQSVAFWCNPISGHATLYWYQQILGQGPKLLIQFQNNGVVDDSQLPKDRFSAERLKGVDSTLKIQPAKLEDSAVYLCASSLDGGDFHEQYFGPGTRLTVT.

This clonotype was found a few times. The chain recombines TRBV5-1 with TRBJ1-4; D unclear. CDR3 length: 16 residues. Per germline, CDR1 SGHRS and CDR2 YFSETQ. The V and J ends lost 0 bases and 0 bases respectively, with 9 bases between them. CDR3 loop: CASSLVFDATNEKLFF. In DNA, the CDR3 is TGCGCCAGCAGCTTGGTCTTTGATGCAACTAATGAAAAACTGTTTTTT.

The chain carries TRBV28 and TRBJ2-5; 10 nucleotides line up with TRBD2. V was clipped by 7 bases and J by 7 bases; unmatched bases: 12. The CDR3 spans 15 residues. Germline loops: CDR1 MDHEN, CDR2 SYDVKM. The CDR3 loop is CASKEREGLMGTQYF. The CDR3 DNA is TGTGCCAGCAAGGAGCGGGAGGGGCTCATGGGGACCCAGTACTTC.

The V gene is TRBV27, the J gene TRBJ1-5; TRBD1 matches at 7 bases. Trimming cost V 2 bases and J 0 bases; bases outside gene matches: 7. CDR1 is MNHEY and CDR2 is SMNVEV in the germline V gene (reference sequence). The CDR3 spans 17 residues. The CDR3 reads CASSLRGTVYSNQPQHF. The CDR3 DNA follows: TGTGCCAGCAGTTTAAGAGGGACAGTATATAGCAATCAGCCCCAGCATTTT.

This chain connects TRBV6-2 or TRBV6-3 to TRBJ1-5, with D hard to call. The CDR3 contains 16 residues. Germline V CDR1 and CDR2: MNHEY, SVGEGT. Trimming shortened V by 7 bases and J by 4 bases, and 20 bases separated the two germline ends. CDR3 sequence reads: CASTTRTGFWNQPQHF. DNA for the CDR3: TGTGCCAGCACCACTCGGACTGGGTTCTGGAATCAGCCCCAGCATTTT.